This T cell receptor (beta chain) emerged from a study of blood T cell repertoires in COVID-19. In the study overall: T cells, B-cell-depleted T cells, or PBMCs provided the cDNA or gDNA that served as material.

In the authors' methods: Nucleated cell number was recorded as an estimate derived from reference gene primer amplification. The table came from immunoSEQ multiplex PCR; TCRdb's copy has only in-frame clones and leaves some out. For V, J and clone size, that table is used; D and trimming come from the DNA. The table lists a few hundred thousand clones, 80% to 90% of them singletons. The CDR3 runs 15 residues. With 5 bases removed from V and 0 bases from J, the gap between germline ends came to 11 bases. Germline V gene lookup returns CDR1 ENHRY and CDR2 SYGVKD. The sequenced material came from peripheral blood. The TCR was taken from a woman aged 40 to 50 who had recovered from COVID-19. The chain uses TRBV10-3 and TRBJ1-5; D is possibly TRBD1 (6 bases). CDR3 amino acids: CAISRDRISNQPQHF. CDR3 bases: TGTGCCATCAGTCGTGACAGGATTAGCAATCAGCCCCAGCATTTT.